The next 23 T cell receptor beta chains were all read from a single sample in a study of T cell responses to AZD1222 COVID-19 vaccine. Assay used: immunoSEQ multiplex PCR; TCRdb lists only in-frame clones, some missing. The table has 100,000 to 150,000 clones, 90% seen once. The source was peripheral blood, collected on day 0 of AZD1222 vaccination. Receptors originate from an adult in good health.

CDR3 in DNA: TGTGCCAGCAGCCCGACTAGCGGGAGCGTCGAGCAGTACTTC. The encoded protein is CASSPTSGSVEQYF. The genes are TRBV3-1 (or the pseudogene TRBV3-2) and TRBJ2-7; 12 bases fit TRBD2. Germline V gene lookup returns CDR1 LGHDT and CDR2 YNNKEL (reference sequence). CDR3 length: 14 residues. V lost 4 bases, J lost 6 bases, and 4 bases stayed unmatched.

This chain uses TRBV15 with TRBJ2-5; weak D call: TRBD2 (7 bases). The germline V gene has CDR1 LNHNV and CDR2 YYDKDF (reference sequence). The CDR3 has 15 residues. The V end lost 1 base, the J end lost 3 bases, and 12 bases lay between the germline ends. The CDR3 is CATSRVGAGEETQYF. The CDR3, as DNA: TGTGCCACCAGCAGAGTGGGGGCGGGGGAAGAGACCCAGTACTTC. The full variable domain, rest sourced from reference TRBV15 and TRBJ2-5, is DAMVIQNPRYQVTQFGKPVTLSCSQTLNHNVMYWYQQKSSQAPKLLFHYYDKDFNNEADTPDNFQSRRPNTSFCFLDIRSPGLGDTAMYLCATSRVGAGEETQYFGPGTRLLVL.

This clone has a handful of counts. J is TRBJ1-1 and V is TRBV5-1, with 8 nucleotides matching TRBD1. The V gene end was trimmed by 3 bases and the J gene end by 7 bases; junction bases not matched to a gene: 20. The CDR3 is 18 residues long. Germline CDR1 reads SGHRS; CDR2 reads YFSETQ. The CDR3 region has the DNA TGCGCCAGCAGCTACCGAACCGGGACAGGAAGGTATCTGGGTGAAGCTTTCTTT. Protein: CASSYRTGTGRYLGEAFF.

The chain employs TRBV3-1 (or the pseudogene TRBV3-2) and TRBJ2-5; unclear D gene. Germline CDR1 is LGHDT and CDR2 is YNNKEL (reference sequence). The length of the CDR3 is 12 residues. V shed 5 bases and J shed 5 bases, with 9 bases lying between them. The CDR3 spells CASSFRRETQYF. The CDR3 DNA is TGTGCCAGCAGCTTCCGAAGGGAGACCCAGTACTTC.

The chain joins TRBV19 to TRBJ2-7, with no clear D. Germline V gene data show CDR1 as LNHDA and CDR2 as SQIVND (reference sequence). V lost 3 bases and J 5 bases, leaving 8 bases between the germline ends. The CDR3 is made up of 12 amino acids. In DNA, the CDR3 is TGTGCCAGTAGTATTTCGACCAACGAGCAGTACTTC. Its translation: CASSISTNEQYF.

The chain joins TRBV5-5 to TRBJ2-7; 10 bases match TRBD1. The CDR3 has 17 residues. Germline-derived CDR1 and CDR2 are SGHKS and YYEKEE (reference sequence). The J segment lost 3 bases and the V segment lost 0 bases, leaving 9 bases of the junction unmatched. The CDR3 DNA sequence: TGTGCCAGCAGCTTGGCCCTTGGGACAGGGGACCTCTACGAGCAGTACTTC. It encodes CASSLALGTGDLYEQYF. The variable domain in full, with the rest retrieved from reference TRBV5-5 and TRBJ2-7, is DAGVTQSPTHLIKTRGQQVTLRCSPISGHKSVSWYQQVLGQGPQFIFQYYEKEERGRGNFPDRFSARQFPNYSSELNVNALLLGDSALYLCASSLALGTGDLYEQYFGPGTRLTVT.

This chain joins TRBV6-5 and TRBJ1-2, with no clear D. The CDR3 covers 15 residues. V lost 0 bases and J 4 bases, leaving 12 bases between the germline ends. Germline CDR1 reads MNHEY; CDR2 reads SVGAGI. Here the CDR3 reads CASSYSHSGSYGYTF. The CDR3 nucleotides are TGTGCCAGCAGTTACTCGCACTCAGGCAGCTATGGCTACACCTTC.

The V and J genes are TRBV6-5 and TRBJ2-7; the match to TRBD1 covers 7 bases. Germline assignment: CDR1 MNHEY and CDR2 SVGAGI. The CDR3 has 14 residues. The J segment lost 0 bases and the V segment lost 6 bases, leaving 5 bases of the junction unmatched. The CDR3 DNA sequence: TGTGCCAGCAGATTGACAGGGAGCTCCTACGAGCAGTACTTC. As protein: CASRLTGSSYEQYF.

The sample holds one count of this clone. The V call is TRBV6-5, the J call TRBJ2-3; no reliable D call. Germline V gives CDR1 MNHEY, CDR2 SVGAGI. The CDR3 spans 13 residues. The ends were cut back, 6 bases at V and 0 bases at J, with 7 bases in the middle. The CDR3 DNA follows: TGTGCCAGCAGAGTCCCTAGCACAGATACGCAGTATTTT. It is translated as CASRVPSTDTQYF.

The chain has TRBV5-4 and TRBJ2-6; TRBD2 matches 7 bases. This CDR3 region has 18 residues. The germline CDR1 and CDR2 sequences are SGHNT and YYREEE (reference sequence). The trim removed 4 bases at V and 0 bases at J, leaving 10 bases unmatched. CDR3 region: CASSTAGALSSGANVLTF. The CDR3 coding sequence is TGTGCCAGCAGCACCGCGGGAGCCCTTAGCTCTGGGGCCAACGTCCTGACTTTC.

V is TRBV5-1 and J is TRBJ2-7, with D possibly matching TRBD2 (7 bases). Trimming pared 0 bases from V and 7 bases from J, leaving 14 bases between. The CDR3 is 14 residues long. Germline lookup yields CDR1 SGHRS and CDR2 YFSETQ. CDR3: CASSLARGALEQYF. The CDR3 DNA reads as TGCGCCAGCAGCTTGGCCCGGGGGGCTTTGGAGCAGTACTTC.

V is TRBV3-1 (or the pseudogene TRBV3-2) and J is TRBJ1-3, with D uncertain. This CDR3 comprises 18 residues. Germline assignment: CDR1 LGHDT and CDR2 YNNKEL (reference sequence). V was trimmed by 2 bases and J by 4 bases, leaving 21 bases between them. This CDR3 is CASSQFQWPGSKGNTIYF. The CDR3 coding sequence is TGTGCCAGCAGCCAATTCCAATGGCCCGGGTCGAAGGGAAACACCATATATTTT.

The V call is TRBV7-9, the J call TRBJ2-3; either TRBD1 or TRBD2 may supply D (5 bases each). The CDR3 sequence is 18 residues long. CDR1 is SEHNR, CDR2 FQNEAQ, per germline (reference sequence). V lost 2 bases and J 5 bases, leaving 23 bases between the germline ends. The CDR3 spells CASSLPPGTPHRVDTQYF. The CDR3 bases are TGTGCCAGCAGCTTACCCCCCGGGACCCCCCATCGCGTAGATACGCAGTATTTT.

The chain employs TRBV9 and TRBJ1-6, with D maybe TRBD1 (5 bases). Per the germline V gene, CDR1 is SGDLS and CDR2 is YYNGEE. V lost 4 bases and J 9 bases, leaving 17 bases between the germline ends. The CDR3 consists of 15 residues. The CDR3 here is CASSSGTPFSSPLHF. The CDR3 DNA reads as TGTGCCAGCAGCTCCGGGACTCCTTTTTCTTCACCCCTCCACTTT.

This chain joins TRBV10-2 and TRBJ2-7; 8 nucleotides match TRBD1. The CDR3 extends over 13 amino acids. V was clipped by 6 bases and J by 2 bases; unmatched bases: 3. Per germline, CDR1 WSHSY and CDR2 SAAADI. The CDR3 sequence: CASRSGQAYEQYF. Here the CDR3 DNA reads TGCGCCAGCAGGTCGGGACAGGCCTACGAGCAGTACTTC.

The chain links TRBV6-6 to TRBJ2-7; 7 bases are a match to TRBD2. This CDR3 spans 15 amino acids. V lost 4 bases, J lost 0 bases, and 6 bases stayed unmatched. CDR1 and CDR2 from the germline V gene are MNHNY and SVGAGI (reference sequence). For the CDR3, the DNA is TGTGCCAGCAGTTCGCCCGGGAGGTTCTCCTACGAGCAGTACTTC. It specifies CASSSPGRFSYEQYF.

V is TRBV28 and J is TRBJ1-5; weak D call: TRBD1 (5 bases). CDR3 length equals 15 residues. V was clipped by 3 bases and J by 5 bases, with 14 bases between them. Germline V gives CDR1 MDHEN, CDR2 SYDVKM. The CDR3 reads CASSLSGTRHQPQHF. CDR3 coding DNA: TGTGCCAGCAGTTTGTCCGGGACGAGGCATCAGCCCCAGCATTTT. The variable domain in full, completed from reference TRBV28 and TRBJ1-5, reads DVKVTQSSRYLVKRTGEKVFLECVQDMDHENMFWYRQDPGLGLRLIYFSYDVKMKEKGDIPEGYSVSREKKERFSLILESASTNQTSMYLCASSLSGTRHQPQHFGDGTRLSIL.

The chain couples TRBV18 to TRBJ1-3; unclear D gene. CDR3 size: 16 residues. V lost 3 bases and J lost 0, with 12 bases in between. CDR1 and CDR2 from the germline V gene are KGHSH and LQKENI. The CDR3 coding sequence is TGTGCCAGCTCACCGGCGGCCTCTTTCTCTGGAAACACCATATATTTT. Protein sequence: CASSPAASFSGNTIYF.

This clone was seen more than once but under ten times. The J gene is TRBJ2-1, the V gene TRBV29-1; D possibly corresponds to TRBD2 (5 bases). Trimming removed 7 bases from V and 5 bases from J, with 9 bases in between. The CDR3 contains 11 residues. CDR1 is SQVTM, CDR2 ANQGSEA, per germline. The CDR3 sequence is CSARTHNEQFF. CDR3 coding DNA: TGCAGCGCCAGGACTCACAATGAGCAGTTCTTC.

DNA for the CDR3: TGTGCCAGCTCACTGGACAGGGGGCGTTCCTACAATGAGCAGTTCTTC. This translates into CASSLDRGRSYNEQFF. The chain joins TRBV18 to TRBJ2-1; 11 bases match TRBD1. The CDR3 runs to 16 residues. Germline CDR1 is KGHSH and CDR2 is LQKENI. The junction had 3 bases not matched to a gene; V was cut back by 4 bases and J by 1 base.

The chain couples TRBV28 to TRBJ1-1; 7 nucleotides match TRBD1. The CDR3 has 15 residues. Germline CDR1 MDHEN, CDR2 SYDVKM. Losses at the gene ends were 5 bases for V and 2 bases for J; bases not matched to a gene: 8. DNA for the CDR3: TGTGCCAGCAGTCCTCAGCAGGGGGTTAACACTGAAGCTTTCTTT. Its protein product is CASSPQQGVNTEAFF.

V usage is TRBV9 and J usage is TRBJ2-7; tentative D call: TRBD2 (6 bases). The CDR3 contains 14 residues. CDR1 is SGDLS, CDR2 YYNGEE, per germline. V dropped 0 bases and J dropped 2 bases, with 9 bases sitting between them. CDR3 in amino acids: CASSVAGDPYEQYF. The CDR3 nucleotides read TGTGCCAGCAGCGTAGCGGGGGACCCCTACGAGCAGTACTTC.

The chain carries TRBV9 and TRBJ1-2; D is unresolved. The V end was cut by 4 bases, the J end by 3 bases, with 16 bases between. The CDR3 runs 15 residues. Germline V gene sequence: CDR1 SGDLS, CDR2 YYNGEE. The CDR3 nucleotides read TGTGCCAGCAGCCCCCGGGTGGGAATTGACTATGGCTACACCTTC. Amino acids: CASSPRVGIDYGYTF.